Detailed here is one T cell receptor beta chain. CDR1 SGHAT and CDR2 FQNNGV come from the germline V gene. This CDR3 comprises 16 residues. V lost 5 bases and J 0 bases, leaving 11 bases between the germline ends. This sample is part of a study of shared T cell receptors in the human thymus. Method: immunoSEQ multiplex PCR; TCRdb's copy keeps in-frame clones and lacks some. The sample carries roughly 710,000 clones, 70% to 90% recorded once. The same data also contributed to another study, on human thymus T cells. In that study: Resections removed during corrective heart surgery provided the thymus tissue used. Thymic and blood repertoires seemed to show skewed V and J gene use.

Sequencing was carried out using thymocytes. This chain joins TRBV11-2 and TRBJ1-6; D ambiguous. This clonotype was sampled from a girl less than two years old with a congenital heart defect. For the CDR3, the DNA is TGTGCCAGCAGCGGACGCGAGGGCTCCTATAATTCACCCCTCCACTTT. Its translation: CASSGREGSYNSPLHF.